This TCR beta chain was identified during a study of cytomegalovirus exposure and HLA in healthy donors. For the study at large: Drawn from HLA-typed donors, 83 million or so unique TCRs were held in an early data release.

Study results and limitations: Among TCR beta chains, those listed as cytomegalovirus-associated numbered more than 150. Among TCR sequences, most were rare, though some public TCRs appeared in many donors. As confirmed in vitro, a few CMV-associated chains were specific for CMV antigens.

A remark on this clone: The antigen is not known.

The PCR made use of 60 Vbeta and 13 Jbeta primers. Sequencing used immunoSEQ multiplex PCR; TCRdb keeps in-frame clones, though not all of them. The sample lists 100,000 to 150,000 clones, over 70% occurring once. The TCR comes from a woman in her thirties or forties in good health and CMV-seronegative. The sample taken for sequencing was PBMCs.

The CDR3 here is CASLRRDRGTGELFF. CDR3 coding DNA: TGTGCCAGTCTTAGAAGGGACAGGGGGACCGGGGAGCTGTTTTTT. The chain links TRBV19 to TRBJ2-2; 11 bases map to TRBD1. There are 15 residues in the CDR3. The germline V gene has CDR1 LNHDA and CDR2 SQIVND (reference sequence). V lost 8 bases and J lost 5; bases outside the gene matches: 7. Full variable domain (rest looked up from reference TRBV19 and TRBJ2-2): DGGITQSPKYLFRKEGQNVTLSCEQNLNHDAMYWYRQDPGQGLRLIYYSQIVNDFQKGDIAEGYSVSREKKESFPLTVTSAQKNPTAFYLCASLRRDRGTGELFFGEGSRLTVL.